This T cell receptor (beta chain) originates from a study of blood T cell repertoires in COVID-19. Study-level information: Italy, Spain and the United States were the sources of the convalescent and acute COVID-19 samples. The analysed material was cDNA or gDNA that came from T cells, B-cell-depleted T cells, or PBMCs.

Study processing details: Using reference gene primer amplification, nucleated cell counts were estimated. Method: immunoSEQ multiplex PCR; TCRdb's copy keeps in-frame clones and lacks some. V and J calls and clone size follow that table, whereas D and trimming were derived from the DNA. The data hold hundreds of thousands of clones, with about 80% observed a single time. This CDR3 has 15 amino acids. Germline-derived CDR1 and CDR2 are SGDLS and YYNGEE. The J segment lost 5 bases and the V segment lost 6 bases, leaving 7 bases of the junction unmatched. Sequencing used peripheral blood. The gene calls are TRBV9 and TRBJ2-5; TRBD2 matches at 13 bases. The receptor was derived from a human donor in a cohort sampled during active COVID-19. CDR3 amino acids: CASTDGTSGMETQYF. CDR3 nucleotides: TGTGCCAGCACCGACGGGACTAGCGGGATGGAGACCCAGTACTTC.